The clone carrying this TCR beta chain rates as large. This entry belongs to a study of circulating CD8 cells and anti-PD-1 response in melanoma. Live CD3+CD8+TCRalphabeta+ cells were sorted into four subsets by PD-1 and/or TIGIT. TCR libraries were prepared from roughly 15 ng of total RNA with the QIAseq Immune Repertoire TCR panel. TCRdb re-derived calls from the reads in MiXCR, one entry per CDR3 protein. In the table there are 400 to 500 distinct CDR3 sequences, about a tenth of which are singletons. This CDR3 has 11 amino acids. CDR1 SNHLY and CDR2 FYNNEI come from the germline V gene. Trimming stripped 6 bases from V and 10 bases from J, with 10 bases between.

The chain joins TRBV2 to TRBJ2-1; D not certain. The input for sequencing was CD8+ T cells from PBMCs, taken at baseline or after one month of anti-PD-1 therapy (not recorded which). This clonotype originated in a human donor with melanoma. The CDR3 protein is CASSSGWEQFF. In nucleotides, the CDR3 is TGTGCCAGCAGCTCCGGTTGGGAGCAGTTCTTC.